This is a list of T cell receptor beta chains from one sample in a study of monozygotic twins with inflammatory bowel disease. TCRdb re-called the 5' RACE reads and catalogs CDR3 proteins one per entry, DNA excluded. The repertoire table contains 330,000 or so distinct CDR3 sequences. Material for sequencing was blood. The receptors were sampled from a human donor with ulcerative colitis or Crohn's disease, or a healthy co-twin of an affected twin (not recorded which). The CDR3 runs from the conserved cysteine through the conserved F or W.

CDR3	V	J
CASSYRGHGNEQFF	TRBV6-5	TRBJ2-1
CASIGGSEAFF	TRBV6-5	TRBJ1-1
CASSVEDYSYEQYF	TRBV9	TRBJ2-7
CSVDYWTGRGYTF	TRBV29-1	TRBJ1-2
CASTFGGVGDTQYF	TRBV5-4	TRBJ2-3
CASSLVFRQGYEQYF	TRBV5-5	TRBJ2-7
CASIGPDYNEQFF	TRBV2	TRBJ2-1
CASSFLQRQGDTEAFF	TRBV12-3/TRBV12-4	TRBJ1-1
CASRDTLINTEAFF	TRBV6-6	TRBJ1-1
CASSLEGGFGNSPLHF	TRBV7-9	TRBJ1-6
CASSPGPGTYEQYF	TRBV14	TRBJ2-7
CSVGPGQDGYTF	TRBV29-1	TRBJ1-2
CASSLAGHGYGYTF	TRBV7-9	TRBJ1-2
CASSLLTRTSGRNEQFF	TRBV7-2	TRBJ2-1
CASSNRGTANEQFF	TRBV18	TRBJ2-1
CASKPRGLDYGYTF	TRBV28	TRBJ1-2
CATSRDQGSTGPYF	TRBV15	TRBJ2-7
CASSQGPFRYENEAFF	TRBV4-1	TRBJ1-1
CATNENTGELFF	TRBV24-1	TRBJ2-2
CASSSDGYGYTF	TRBV28	TRBJ1-2
CATSRDSGRDRPEKLFF	TRBV15	TRBJ1-4
CASSLDSGIYNEQFF	TRBV7-8	TRBJ2-1
CASSLEGTQETQYF	TRBV11-2	TRBJ2-5
CSAPRSGKGANYGYTF	TRBV20-1	TRBJ1-2
CSAPTGSETQYF	TRBV20-1	TRBJ2-5
CASSPVGVLYNEQFF	TRBV28	TRBJ2-1
CASSPGNGELFF	TRBV6-5	TRBJ2-2
CSARTASGAYEQYF	TRBV20-1	TRBJ2-7
CASSRPLAGGLDTQYF	TRBV19	TRBJ2-3
CASSHGANQPQHF	TRBV7-3	TRBJ1-5
CASSTAPPYEQYF	TRBV19	TRBJ2-7
CASSVRTSGGGNEQFF	TRBV3-1	TRBJ2-1
CASSLVRGTDTGELFF	TRBV5-4	TRBJ2-2
CAISDFGQGGEQYF	TRBV10-3	TRBJ2-7
CASSPGRAGELFF	TRBV28	TRBJ2-2
CASSPELANYGYTF	TRBV27	TRBJ1-2
CASSVETDYNEQFF	TRBV6-4	TRBJ2-1
CASSPAGGPLANEQFF	TRBV5-4	TRBJ2-1
CASSSPSGRASRDTQYF	TRBV9	TRBJ2-3